This is a list of T cell receptor beta chains from one sample in a study of cytomegalovirus exposure and HLA in healthy donors. Generated by immunoSEQ multiplex PCR, the TCRdb table keeps only in-frame clones and is missing some. The profile shows around 160,000 clones, 65% to 85% of them singletons. Input material: PBMCs. The receptors derive from a woman between 18 and 29 years old in good health and CMV-seronegative. Each CDR3 is given with its conserved first and last residue. A D gene is named only where the DNA matches it firmly. The listing skips clone size in some rows; elsewhere it reads once, few, many or a size class.

clone_size d_call j_call v_call cdr3_nt cdr3_aa
NA NA TRBJ1-2 TRBV9 TGTGCCAGCAGCGTAATCGGGTTGGGGCGGGAGGATCTTCGCGGCTACACCTTC CASSVIGLGREDLRGYTF
NA TRBD1 TRBJ1-6 TRBV2 TGTGCCAGCAGTGGGGCAACAGGGGGTTTTATTTTTTCACCCCTCCACTTT CASSGATGGFIFSPLHF
NA TRBD1 TRBJ2-2 TRBV5-8 TGTGCCAGCAGCAGCAGGGGGCTAGTCCACACCGGGGAGCTGTTTTTT CASSSRGLVHTGELFF
NA NA TRBJ1-2 TRBV7-7 TGTGCTAGCAGCTTACCAGGGCGCTATGGCTACACCTTC CASSLPGRYGYTF
once NA TRBJ2-2 TRBV19 TGTGCCAGTAGTCGACAGGGCGGGCGGGGAAACACCGGGGAGCTGTTTTTT CASSRQGGRGNTGELFF
few NA TRBJ1-1 TRBV29-1 TGCAGCGTTGATAGGGGTAGACACACTGAAGCTTTCTTT CSVDRGRHTEAFF
NA NA TRBJ2-3 TRBV5-1 TGCGCCAGCAGCCAGGGACACCTGCCAGATACGCAGTATTTT CASSQGHLPDTQYF
NA NA TRBJ1-4 TRBV18 TGTGCCAGCTCACCTAGAACGGGATATAATGAAAAACTGTTTTTT CASSPRTGYNEKLFF
once TRBD1 TRBJ2-1 TRBV28 TGTGCCAGCAGTTTTAGACAGGGGGAGTGGCAATCCTACAATGAGCAGTTCTTC CASSFRQGEWQSYNEQFF
NA TRBD1 TRBJ1-2 TRBV19 TGTGCCAGTAGTACCTCAAGACAGGGAATGAGGGGCTACACCTTC CASSTSRQGMRGYTF
NA TRBD1 TRBJ1-2 TRBV6-4 TGTGCCAGCAGTGACTCGGGGACAGGCTATGGCTACACCTTC CASSDSGTGYGYTF
NA NA TRBJ2-7 TRBV21-1 TGTGCCAGCAGCAAAGCGGGGGACAGGGTTTTCTACGAGCAGTACTTC CASSKAGDRVFYEQYF
NA TRBD1 TRBJ1-2 TRBV10-3 TGTGCCATCAGTGAGTCATCGGGACAGAATTTGGGCTACACCTTC CAISESSGQNLGYTF
NA NA TRBJ1-2 TRBV15 TGTGCCACCAGCAGAGACGGGAACTATGGCTACACCTTC CATSRDGNYGYTF
NA NA TRBJ1-4 TRBV9 TGTGCCAGCACCAGGGCTGGTGAAAAACTGTTTTTT CASTRAGEKLFF
NA TRBD1 TRBJ2-7 TRBV5-1 TGCGCCAGCAGCTCGGACAGGTTCTACGAGCAGTACTTC CASSSDRFYEQYF
few TRBD2 TRBJ2-3 TRBV11-2 TGTGCCAGCAGCATACTAGCGGGGGGGAGCACAGATACGCAGTATTTT CASSILAGGSTDTQYF
NA TRBD2 TRBJ2-7 TRBV11-2 TGTGCCAGCAGCGTTAGCGGGGGATTCTACGAGCAGTACTTC CASSVSGGFYEQYF
NA NA TRBJ1-5 TRBV5-8 TGTGCCAGCAGCCCGTTTTGGGCAGGGGATCAGCCCCAGCATTTT CASSPFWAGDQPQHF
once TRBD2 TRBJ2-1 TRBV5-1 TGCGCCAGCAGCTTGGGACTAGCGGGGGGGCACAATGAGCAGTTCTTC CASSLGLAGGHNEQFF
once NA TRBJ1-5 TRBV28 TGTGCCAGCAGTTTAGGTGAGAATAGCAATCAGCCCCAGCATTTT CASSLGENSNQPQHF
NA TRBD2 TRBJ2-5 TRBV9 TGTGCCAGCAGCGTAAGGGTCGGGACTACCCAAGAGACCCAGTACTTC CASSVRVGTTQETQYF
NA NA TRBJ1-2 TRBV7-9 TGTGCCAGCAGCCCAGGTAGCGTGGAGGGCTACACCTTC CASSPGSVEGYTF
once TRBD2 TRBJ2-5 TRBV2 TGTGCCAGCAGCGAAATCGAGCGGGGGGCAGGGGAGACCCAGTACTTC CASSEIERGAGETQYF
NA TRBD1 TRBJ1-3 TRBV7-9 TGTGCCAGCAGCTTAGATATGAGGACAGGGCGCTCTGGAAACACCATATATTTT CASSLDMRTGRSGNTIYF
NA TRBD1 TRBJ2-2 TRBV18 TGTGCCAGCTCACCCCTGGGACAGGGAGGCACCGGGGAGCTGTTTTTT CASSPLGQGGTGELFF
NA NA TRBJ2-7 TRBV10-2 TGCGCCAGCAGTGAGTTCGAGGAGCAGTACTTC CASSEFEEQYF
NA TRBD2 TRBJ2-3 TRBV29-1 TGCAGCGTTGAACTTGCCGCGGGGGGGCGTCTAGGTACGCAGTATTTT CSVELAAGGRLGTQYF
NA NA TRBJ2-3 TRBV5-4 TGTGCCAGCACCGTGCTTGGTTGGGACTCGGGGAGGACAGATACGCAGTATTTT CASTVLGWDSGRTDTQYF
NA NA TRBJ2-7 TRBV18 TGTGCCAGCTCACCAGGGACTTCTACCCCCTACGAGCAGTACTTC CASSPGTSTPYEQYF
NA TRBD1 TRBJ1-2 TRBV11-3 TGTGCCAGCAGCCTGACAGGGGTTAGGTTTAACTATGGCTACACCTTC CASSLTGVRFNYGYTF
NA NA TRBJ1-6 TRBV7-6 TGTGCCAGCAGCCCTAGGGCGGGGGGGCTCCTCCACTTT CASSPRAGGLLHF
NA TRBD1 TRBJ2-7 TRBV19 TGTGCCACGGCCCGGACAGGGGGCGTCGAGCAGTACTTC CATARTGGVEQYF
NA NA TRBJ1-1 TRBV6-5 TGTGCCAGCAGTTACTCTGGGGAGGACACTGAAGCTTTCTTT CASSYSGEDTEAFF
NA TRBD2 TRBJ2-3 TRBV6-1 TGTGCCGTCCCTAGGACTAGCGGGGTGGTCGGTACGCAGTATTTT CAVPRTSGVVGTQYF
NA NA TRBJ2-1 TRBV5-1 TGCGCCAGCAGCTTGACACAGTGGAATGAGCAGTTCTTC CASSLTQWNEQFF
NA TRBD1 TRBJ2-7 TRBV7-9 TGTGCCAGCAGCCACGGGACAGTCGCCTACGAGCAGTACTTC CASSHGTVAYEQYF
NA NA TRBJ1-1 TRBV27 TGTGCCAGCACAGAGGGGGGGGCTACGAAAGCTTTCTTT CASTEGGATKAFF
NA TRBD1 TRBJ1-2 TRBV6-5 TGTGCCAGCAGACCCGGACAGGTCTATGGCTACACCTTC CASRPGQVYGYTF
NA TRBD1 TRBJ2-1 TRBV6-4 TGTGCCAGCAGCGTTGAAAGGGGGCCCTACAATGAGCAGTTCTTC CASSVERGPYNEQFF
NA NA TRBJ1-4 TRBV29-1 TGCAGCGTTGGTAGAAATAATGAAAAACTGTTTTTT CSVGRNNEKLFF
NA NA TRBJ1-6 TRBV4-1 TGCGCCAGCAGCCAAGACAGGGCGTCCTATAATTCACCCCTCCACTTT CASSQDRASYNSPLHF
NA NA TRBJ2-3 TRBV10-1 TGCGCCAGCAGTGGAGACGACACATCTAGCACAGATACGCAGTATTTT CASSGDDTSSTDTQYF
NA TRBD1 TRBJ2-4 TRBV6-1 TGTGCCAGCAGTGCCCGACAGGGGTGGGTCATTCAGTACTTC CASSARQGWVIQYF
NA NA TRBJ1-2 TRBV7-8 TGTGCCAGCAGCTTAGGAAGAAACAGGGAAATCAGATGGTATGGCTACACCTTC CASSLGRNREIRWYGYTF
NA NA TRBJ1-1 TRBV28 TGTGCCAGCAAAACGGGGGTGAGGAACACTGAAGCTTTCTTT CASKTGVRNTEAFF
NA NA TRBJ2-5 TRBV5-4 TGTGCCAGCAGCTTCGGCGGGGTACAACAAGAGACCCAGTACTTC CASSFGGVQQETQYF
NA NA TRBJ1-2 TRBV6-5 TGTGCCAGCAGTTGGTCAGGGGCTTCCTATGGCTACACCTTC CASSWSGASYGYTF
NA NA TRBJ2-2 TRBV4-2 TGTGCCAGCAGTAGCGAGACCAACACCGGGGAGCTGTTTTTT CASSSETNTGELFF
NA TRBD1 TRBJ1-3 TRBV30 TGTGCCTGTAAGGACAGGGGGCCTGGAAACACCATATATTTT CACKDRGPGNTIYF
NA NA TRBJ1-4 TRBV5-1 TGCGCCAGCAGCTCCATAGGGGGTGCCGCAACTAATGAAAAACTGTTTTTT CASSSIGGAATNEKLFF
once TRBD1 TRBJ1-6 TRBV28 TGTGCCAGCAGTTCTGCCCGGACAGGGGGATTTGGCTCACCCCTCCACTTT CASSSARTGGFGSPLHF
NA NA TRBJ1-5 TRBV5-5 TGTGCCAGCAGCTTGGTGGGGGGTCCCCAGCCCCAGCATTTT CASSLVGGPQPQHF